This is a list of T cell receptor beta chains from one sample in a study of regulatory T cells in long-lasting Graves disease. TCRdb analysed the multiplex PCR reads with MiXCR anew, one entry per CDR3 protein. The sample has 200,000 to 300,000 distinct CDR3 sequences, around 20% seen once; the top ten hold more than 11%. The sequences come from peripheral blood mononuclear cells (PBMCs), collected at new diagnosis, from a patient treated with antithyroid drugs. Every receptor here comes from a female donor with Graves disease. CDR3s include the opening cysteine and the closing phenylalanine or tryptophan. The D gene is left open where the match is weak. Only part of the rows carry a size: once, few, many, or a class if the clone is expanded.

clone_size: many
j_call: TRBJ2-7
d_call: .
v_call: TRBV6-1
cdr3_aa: CASTREGGSSYEQYF
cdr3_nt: TGTGCCAGCACCCGCGAGGGGGGCTCCTCCTACGAGCAGTACTTC

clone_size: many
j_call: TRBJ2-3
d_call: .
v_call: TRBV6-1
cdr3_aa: CASSYPLGSGAGTDTQYF
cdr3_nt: TGTGCCAGCAGCTATCCATTGGGTTCAGGGGCTGGCACAGATACGCAGTATTTT

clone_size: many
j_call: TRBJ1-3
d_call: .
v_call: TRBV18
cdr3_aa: CASSPQGMDTIYF
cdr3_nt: TGTGCCAGCTCACCACAGGGTATGGACACCATATATTTT

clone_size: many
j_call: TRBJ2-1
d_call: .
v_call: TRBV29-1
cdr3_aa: CSVGSHAQFF
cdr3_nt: TGCAGCGTGGGGTCCCATGCGCAGTTCTTC

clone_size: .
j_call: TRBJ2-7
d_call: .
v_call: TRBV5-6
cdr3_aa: CASSPREAYEQYF
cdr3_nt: TGTGCCAGCAGCCCCCGGGAAGCATACGAGCAGTACTTC

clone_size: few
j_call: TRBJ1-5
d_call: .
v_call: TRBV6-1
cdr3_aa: CASGRGEQPQHF
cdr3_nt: TGTGCCAGTGGGAGGGGAGAGCAGCCCCAGCATTTT

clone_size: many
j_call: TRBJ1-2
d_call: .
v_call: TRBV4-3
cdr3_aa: CASSQERGNYGYTF
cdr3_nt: TGCGCCAGCAGCCAAGAAAGGGGAAACTATGGCTACACCTTC

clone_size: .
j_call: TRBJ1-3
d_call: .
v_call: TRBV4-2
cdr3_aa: CASSHSAGENTIYF
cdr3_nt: TGTGCCAGCAGCCACTCTGCAGGGGAAAACACCATATATTTT

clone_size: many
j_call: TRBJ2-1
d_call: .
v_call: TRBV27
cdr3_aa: CASKYGQFF
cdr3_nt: TGTGCCAGCAAGTACGGGCAGTTCTTC

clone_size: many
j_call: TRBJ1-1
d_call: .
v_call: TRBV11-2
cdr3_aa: CASSLGIGGARAFF
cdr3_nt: TGTGCCAGCAGCTTAGGGATCGGAGGGGCTCGGGCTTTCTTT

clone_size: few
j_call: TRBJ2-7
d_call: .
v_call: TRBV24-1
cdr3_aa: CATSDSGVLSEQYF
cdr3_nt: TGTGCCACCAGTGACTCCGGGGTCCTCAGTGAGCAGTACTTC

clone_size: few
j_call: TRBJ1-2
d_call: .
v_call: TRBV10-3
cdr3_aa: CAIKGYYGYTF
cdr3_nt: TGTGCCATCAAGGGCTACTATGGCTACACCTTC

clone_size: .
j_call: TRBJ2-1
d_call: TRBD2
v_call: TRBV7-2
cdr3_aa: CASTTGTSGGAAYNEQFF
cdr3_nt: TGTGCCAGCACAACCGGGACTAGCGGGGGGGCGGCCTACAATGAGCAGTTCTTC

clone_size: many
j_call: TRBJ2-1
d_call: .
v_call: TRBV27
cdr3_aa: CASSSGGTYNEQFF
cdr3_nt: TGTGCCAGCAGTTCGGGCGGGACCTACAATGAGCAGTTCTTC

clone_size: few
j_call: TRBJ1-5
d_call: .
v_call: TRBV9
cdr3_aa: CASSPRGDRNQPQHF
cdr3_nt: TGTGCCAGCAGCCCCCGAGGCGATCGCAATCAGCCCCAGCATTTT

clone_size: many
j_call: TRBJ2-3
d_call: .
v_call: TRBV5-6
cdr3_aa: CASTRLPDTQYF
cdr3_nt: TGTGCCAGCACTAGGCTCCCAGATACGCAGTATTTT

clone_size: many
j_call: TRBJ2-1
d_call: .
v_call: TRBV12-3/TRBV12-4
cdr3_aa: CASSLTDRDEQFF
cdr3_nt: TGTGCCAGCAGTCTGACGGATAGGGATGAGCAGTTCTTC

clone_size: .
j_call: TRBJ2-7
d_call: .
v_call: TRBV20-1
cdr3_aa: CSASFGAGWAYEQYF
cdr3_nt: TGCAGTGCTAGTTTCGGGGCGGGCTGGGCCTACGAGCAGTACTTC

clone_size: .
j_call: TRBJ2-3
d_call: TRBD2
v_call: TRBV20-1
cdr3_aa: CSARGRTSGRGQTDTQYF
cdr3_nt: TGCAGTGCTAGAGGACGGACTAGCGGGAGGGGTCAGACAGATACGCAGTATTTT

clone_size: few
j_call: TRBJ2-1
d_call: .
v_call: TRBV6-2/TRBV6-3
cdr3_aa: CASSYSGNKQFF
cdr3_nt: TGTGCCAGCAGTTACTCGGGAAACAAGCAGTTCTTC

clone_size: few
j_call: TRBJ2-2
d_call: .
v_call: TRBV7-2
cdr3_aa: CASSFQGGVNTGELFF
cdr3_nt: TGTGCCAGCAGCTTTCAGGGGGGAGTAAACACCGGGGAGCTGTTTTTT

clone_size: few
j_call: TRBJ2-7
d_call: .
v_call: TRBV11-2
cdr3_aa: CASSLVGGSNYEQYF
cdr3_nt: TGTGCCAGCAGCTTAGTTGGAGGGTCGAACTACGAGCAGTACTTC

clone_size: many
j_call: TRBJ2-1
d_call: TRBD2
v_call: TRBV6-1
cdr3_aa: CASTGTSGNSEQFF
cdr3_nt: TGTGCCAGCACCGGGACTAGCGGGAACTCAGAGCAGTTCTTC

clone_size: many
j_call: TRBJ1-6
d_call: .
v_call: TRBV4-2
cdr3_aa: CASSQDLATTSPLHF
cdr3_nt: TGTGCCAGCAGCCAAGATCTGGCCACAACTTCACCCCTCCACTTT

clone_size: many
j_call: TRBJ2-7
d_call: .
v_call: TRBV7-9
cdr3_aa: CASGPLAEQYF
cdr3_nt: TGTGCCAGCGGGCCGCTCGCCGAGCAGTACTTC

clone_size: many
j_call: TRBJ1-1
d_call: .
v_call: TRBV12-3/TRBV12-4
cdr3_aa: CASSLLRATEAFF
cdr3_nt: TGTGCCAGCAGTTTGTTGAGGGCGACTGAAGCTTTCTTT

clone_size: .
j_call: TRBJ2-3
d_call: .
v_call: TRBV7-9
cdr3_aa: CASSSRGARVTDTQYF
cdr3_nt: TGTGCCAGCAGCTCCCGGGGAGCGCGCGTCACAGATACGCAGTATTTT

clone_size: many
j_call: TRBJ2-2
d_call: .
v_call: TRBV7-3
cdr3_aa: CASASGGPTGELFF
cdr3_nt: TGTGCCAGCGCAAGTGGGGGGCCCACCGGGGAGCTGTTTTTT

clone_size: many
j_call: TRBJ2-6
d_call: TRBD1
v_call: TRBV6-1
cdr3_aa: CASSEEGDSYSGANVLTF
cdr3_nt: TGTGCCAGCAGTGAAGAGGGGGACAGTTACTCTGGGGCCAACGTCCTGACTTTC

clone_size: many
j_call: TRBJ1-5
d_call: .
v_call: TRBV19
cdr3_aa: CASSIDGDSYQPQHF
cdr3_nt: TGTGCCAGTAGTATAGACGGGGACTCCTATCAGCCCCAGCATTTT

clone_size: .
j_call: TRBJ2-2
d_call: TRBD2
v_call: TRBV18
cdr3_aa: CASSPGGRADGELFF
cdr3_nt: TGTGCCAGCTCACCAGGCGGGAGGGCCGACGGGGAGCTGTTTTTT

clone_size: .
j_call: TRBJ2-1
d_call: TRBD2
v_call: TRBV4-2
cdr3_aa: CASSQGDGGSGRSQFF
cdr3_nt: TGTGCCAGCAGCCAAGGTGATGGTGGTAGCGGGAGGTCTCAGTTCTTC

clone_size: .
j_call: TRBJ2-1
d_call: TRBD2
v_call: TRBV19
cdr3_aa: CASSFYPGTSGSSNEQFF
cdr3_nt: TGTGCCAGTAGTTTTTATCCCGGGACTAGCGGGAGCAGTAATGAGCAGTTCTTC

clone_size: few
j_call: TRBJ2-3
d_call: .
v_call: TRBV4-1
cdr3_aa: CASSQGARTTDTQYF
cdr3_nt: TGCGCCAGCAGCCAAGGGGCCAGAACCACAGATACGCAGTATTTT

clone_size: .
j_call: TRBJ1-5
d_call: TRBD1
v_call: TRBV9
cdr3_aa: CASSVGGGENQPQHF
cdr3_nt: TGTGCCAGCAGCGTAGGAGGGGGCGAGAATCAGCCCCAGCATTTT

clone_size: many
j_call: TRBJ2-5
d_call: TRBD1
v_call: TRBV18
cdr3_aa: CASSIRDRKEETQYF
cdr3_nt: TGTGCCAGCTCAATTCGGGACAGGAAGGAAGAGACCCAGTACTTC

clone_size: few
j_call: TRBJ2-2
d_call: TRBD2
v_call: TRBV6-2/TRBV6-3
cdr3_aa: CASSPLAGGLRTGELFF
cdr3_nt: TGTGCCAGCAGTCCCCTAGCGGGGGGGCTACGAACCGGGGAGCTGTTTTTT

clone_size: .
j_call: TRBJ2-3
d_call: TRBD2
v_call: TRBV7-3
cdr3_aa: CASSLMGGEGTQYF
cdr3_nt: TGTGCCAGCAGCTTAATGGGTGGGGAGGGTACGCAGTATTTT

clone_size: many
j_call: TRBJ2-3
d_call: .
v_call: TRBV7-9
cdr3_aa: CASSTPGHRDTQYF
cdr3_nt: TGTGCCAGCAGCACACCGGGACATCGGGATACGCAGTATTTT

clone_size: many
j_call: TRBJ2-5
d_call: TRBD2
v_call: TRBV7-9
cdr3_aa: CASSLGQPGGETQYF
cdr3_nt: TGTGCCAGCAGCTTAGGGCAACCGGGAGGAGAGACCCAGTACTTC

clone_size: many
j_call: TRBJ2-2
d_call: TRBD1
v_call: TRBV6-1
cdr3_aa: CASTPGTVNTGELFF
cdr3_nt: TGTGCCAGCACTCCCGGGACAGTGAACACCGGGGAGCTGTTTTTT

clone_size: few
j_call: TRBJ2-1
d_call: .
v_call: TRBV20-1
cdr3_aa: CSVAGRQYNEQFF
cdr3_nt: TGCAGTGTCGCGGGACGCCAATACAATGAGCAGTTCTTC

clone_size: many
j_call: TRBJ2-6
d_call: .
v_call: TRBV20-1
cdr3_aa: CSAWGNSGSGANVLTF
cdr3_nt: TGCAGTGCGTGGGGTAATAGCGGCTCTGGGGCCAACGTCCTGACTTTC

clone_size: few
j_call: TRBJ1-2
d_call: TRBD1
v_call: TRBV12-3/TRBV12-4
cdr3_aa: CASSQGVGGYTF
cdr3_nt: TGTGCCAGCAGCCAGGGGGTTGGTGGCTACACCTTC

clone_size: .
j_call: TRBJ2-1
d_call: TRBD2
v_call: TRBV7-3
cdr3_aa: CASSLSGVSSGSLYNEQFF
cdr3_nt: TGTGCCAGCAGCTTAAGTGGGGTCTCTAGCGGGAGCCTCTACAATGAGCAGTTCTTC

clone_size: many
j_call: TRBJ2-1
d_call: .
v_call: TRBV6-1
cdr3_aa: CASSLDGISGKTLYNEQFF
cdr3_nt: TGTGCCAGCAGCCTCGACGGTATTTCGGGAAAGACGCTCTACAATGAGCAGTTCTTC

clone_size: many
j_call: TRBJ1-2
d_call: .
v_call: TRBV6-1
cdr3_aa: CASSPAGGSYGYTF
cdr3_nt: TGTGCCAGCAGTCCCGCCGGGGGGTCCTATGGCTACACCTTC

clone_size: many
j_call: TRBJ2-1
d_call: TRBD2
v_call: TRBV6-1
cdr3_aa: CASSESGGWNEQFF
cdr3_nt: TGTGCCAGCAGTGAGTCGGGGGGATGGAATGAGCAGTTCTTC

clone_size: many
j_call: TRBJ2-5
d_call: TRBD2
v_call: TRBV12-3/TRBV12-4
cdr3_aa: CASTIRWGGEETQYF
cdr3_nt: TGTGCCAGCACCATCCGTTGGGGGGGAGAAGAGACCCAGTACTTC

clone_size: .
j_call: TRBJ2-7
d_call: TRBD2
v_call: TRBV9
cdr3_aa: CASSLGLAGGGQGEQYF
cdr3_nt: TGTGCCAGCAGCTTGGGACTAGCGGGAGGAGGGCAGGGGGAGCAGTACTTC

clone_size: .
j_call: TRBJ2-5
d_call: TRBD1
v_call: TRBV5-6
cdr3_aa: CASRTGQGAETQYF
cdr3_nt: TGTGCCAGCAGGACGGGACAGGGGGCAGAGACCCAGTACTTC

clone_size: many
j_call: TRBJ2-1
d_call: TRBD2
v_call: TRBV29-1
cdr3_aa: CSVSIAGGGNEQFF
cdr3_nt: TGCAGCGTTTCAATAGCGGGAGGTGGGAATGAGCAGTTCTTC